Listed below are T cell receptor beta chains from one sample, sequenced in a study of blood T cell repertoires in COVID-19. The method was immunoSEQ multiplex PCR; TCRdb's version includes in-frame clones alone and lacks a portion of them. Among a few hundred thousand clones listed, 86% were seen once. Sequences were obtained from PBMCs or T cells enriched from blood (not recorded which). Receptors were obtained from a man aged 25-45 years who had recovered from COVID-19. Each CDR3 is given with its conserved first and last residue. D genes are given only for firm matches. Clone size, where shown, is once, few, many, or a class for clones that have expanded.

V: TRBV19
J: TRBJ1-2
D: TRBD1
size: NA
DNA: TGTGCCAGCTCCCAAAACCAGGGGGCCATATTCTGGGGCTACACCTTC
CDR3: CASSQNQGAIFWGYTF

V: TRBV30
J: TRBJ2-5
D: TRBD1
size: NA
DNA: TGTGCCTGGAGTGTAGTGGGACAGGAACCACAAGAGACCCAGTACTTC
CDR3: CAWSVVGQEPQETQYF

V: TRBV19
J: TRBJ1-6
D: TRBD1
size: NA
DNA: TGTGCCAGTATGCTGACAGGGGGGGGTTCACCCCTCCACTTT
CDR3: CASMLTGGGSPLHF

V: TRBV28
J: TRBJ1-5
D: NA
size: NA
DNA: TGTGCCAGCAGTGAGGGACTTAGGGAGCCCCAGCATTTT
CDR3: CASSEGLREPQHF

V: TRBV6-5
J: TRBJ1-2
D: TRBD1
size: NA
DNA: TGTGCCAGCAGTTACCCCACCAGGGGGAGCGATGGCTACACCTTC
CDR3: CASSYPTRGSDGYTF

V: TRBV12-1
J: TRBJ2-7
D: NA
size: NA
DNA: TGTGCCAGCAGCCTGCGACTAGCGTTGATATACGAGCAGTACTTC
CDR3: CASSLRLALIYEQYF

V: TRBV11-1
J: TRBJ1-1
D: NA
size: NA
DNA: TGTGCCAGCAGCTTAGCGGGCAACACTGAAGCTTTCTTT
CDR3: CASSLAGNTEAFF

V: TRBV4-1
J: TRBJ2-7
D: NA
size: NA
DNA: TGCGCCAGCCGCACTTCGCGCCCCCCCTACGAGCAGTACTTC
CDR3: CASRTSRPPYEQYF

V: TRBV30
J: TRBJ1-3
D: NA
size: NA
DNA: TGTGCCTCTGGGCGAGAGCCGGCGGGAAACACCATATATTTT
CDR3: CASGREPAGNTIYF

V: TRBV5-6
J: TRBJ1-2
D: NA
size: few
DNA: TGTGCCAGCAGCTTTGGACAGAACTATGGCTACACCTTC
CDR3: CASSFGQNYGYTF

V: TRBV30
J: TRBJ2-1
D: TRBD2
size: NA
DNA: TGTGCCTGGAGTGTAAGCGGGATATCGTCCTACAATGAGCAGTTCTTC
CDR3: CAWSVSGISSYNEQFF

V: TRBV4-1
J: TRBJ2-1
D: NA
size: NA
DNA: TGCGCCAGCAGCCAAGCACCCGGGAACAATGAGCAGTTCTTC
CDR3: CASSQAPGNNEQFF

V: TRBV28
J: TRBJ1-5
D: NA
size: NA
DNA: TGTGCCAGCAGTTTATGGGGGAGAGGACAGCCCCAGCATTTT
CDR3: CASSLWGRGQPQHF

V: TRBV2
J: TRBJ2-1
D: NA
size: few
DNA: TGTGCCAGCAGTGGTGGGCTAGCGAACAATGAGCAGTTCTTC
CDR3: CASSGGLANNEQFF

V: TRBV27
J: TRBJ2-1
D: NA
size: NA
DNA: TGTGCCAGCAGACAGCAGGGTTACAATGAGCAGTTCTTC
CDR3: CASRQQGYNEQFF

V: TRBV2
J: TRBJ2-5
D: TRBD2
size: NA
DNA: TGTGCCAGCGCGCTAGCGGGGGGCGGGTTCCCGACCCAGTACTTC
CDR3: CASALAGGGFPTQYF

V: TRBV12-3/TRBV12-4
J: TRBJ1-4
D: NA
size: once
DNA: TGTGCGACGAGGATAAGGAGAGAGGAAAAACTGTTTTTT
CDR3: CATRIRREEKLFF

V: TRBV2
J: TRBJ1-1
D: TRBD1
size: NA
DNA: TGTGCCAGCAGTGATACAGGGGGGAACACTGAAGCTTTCTTT
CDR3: CASSDTGGNTEAFF

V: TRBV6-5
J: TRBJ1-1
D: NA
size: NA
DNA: TGTGCCAGCAGTCTCTTTTCGGGAGGGAACACTGAAGCTTTCTTT
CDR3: CASSLFSGGNTEAFF

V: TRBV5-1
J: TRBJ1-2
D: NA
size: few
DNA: TGCGCCAGCAGCTTAAACAGTCAAGAAGGCTATGGCTACACCTTC
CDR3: CASSLNSQEGYGYTF

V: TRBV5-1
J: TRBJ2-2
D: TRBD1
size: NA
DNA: TGCGCCAGCACCGGGACAGGGTTTGCCGGGGAGCTGTTTTTT
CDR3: CASTGTGFAGELFF

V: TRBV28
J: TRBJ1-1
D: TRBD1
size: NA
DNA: TGTGCCAGCAGGCCCCTTCCGGGACAGACTTCGAACACTGAAGCTTTCTTT
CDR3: CASRPLPGQTSNTEAFF

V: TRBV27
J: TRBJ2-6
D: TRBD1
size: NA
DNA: TGTGCCAGCAGTTCCTCCACGCAGGGGGCAGCTGGGGCCAACGTCCTGACTTTC
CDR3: CASSSSTQGAAGANVLTF

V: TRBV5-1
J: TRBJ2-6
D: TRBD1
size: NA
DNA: TGCGCCAGCAGCTCGACAGGGTCTGGGGCCAACGTCCTGACTTTC
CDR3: CASSSTGSGANVLTF

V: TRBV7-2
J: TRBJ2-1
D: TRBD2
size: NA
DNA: TGTGCCAGCAGCTTAGTGGGAGCGGGAGTAGGCTACAATGAGCAGTTCTTC
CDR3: CASSLVGAGVGYNEQFF

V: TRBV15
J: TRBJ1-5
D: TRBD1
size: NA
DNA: TGTGCCACCAGCAGAGAAGGACAGGGGGCGGATCAGCCCCAGCATTTT
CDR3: CATSREGQGADQPQHF

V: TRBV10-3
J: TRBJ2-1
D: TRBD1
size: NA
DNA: TGTGCCATCAGTGAGCCGCTGACAGGGGGTCTAACGAATGAGCAGTTCTTC
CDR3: CAISEPLTGGLTNEQFF

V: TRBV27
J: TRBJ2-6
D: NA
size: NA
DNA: TGTGCCAGCAGTTTAGGGAGCTCTGGGGCCAACGTCCTGACTTTC
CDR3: CASSLGSSGANVLTF

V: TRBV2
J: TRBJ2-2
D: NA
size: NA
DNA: TGTGCCAGCAGTGCAAGAGCACTCTGGAACACCGGGGAGCTGTTTTTT
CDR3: CASSARALWNTGELFF

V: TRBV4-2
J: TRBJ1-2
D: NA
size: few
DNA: TGTGCCAGCAGCCCCGGCCGGACAGTCTTGAACTATGGCTACACCTTC
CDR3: CASSPGRTVLNYGYTF

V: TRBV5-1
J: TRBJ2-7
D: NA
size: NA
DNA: TGCGCCAGCAGCTTTGCGATAAACTACGAGCAGTACTTC
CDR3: CASSFAINYEQYF

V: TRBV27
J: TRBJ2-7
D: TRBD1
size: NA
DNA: TGTGCCAGCAGCGAAGACAGGGCCAACTCCTACGAGCAGTACTTC
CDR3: CASSEDRANSYEQYF

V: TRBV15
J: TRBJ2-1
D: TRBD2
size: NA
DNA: TGTGCCACCAGCAGAGCGGGTAGCGGGAGGTCCTACAATGAGCAGTTCTTC
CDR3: CATSRAGSGRSYNEQFF

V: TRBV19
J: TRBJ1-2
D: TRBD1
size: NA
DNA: TGTGCCAGTAGGGGATTGGACAGGAGGGCTAACTATGGCTACACCTTC
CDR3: CASRGLDRRANYGYTF

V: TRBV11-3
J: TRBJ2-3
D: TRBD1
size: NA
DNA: TGTGCCAGCAGCCCGCGACAGGGGTCCACAGATACGCAGTATTTT
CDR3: CASSPRQGSTDTQYF

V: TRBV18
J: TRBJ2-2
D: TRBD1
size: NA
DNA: TGTGCCAGCTCGCTATTGACAGGGGGCGTAATGACCGGGGAGCTGTTTTTT
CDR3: CASSLLTGGVMTGELFF

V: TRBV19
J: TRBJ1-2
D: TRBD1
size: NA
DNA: TGTGCCAGTACTCTAACAGGGGGCTATGGCTACACCTTC
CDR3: CASTLTGGYGYTF

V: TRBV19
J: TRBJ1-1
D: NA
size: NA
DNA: TGTGCCAGTAGTATCCCTCCGGGAAACACTGAAGCTTTCTTT
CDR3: CASSIPPGNTEAFF

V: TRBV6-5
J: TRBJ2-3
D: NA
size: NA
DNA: TGTGCCAGCAGTTACGCGGGACCATACACAGATACGCAGTATTTT
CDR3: CASSYAGPYTDTQYF

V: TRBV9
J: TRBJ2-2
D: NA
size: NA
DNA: TGTGCCAGCAGCGTAGAGGCGGCTTACACCGGGGAGCTGTTTTTT
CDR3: CASSVEAAYTGELFF

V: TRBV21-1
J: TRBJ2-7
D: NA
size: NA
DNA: TGTGCCAGCAGCAACCGGACAGGGGGGCTCGCCTACGAGCAGTACTTC
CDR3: CASSNRTGGLAYEQYF

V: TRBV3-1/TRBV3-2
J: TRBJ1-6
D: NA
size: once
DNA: TGTGCCAGCAGCCCACAGAGATTTCGACAGGCGTTACTCTATAATTCACCCCTCCACTTT
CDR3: CASSPQRFRQALLYNSPLHF

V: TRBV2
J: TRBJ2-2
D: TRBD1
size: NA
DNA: TGTGCCAGCAGCTCCGACAGGGGAGGCACCGGGGAGCTGTTTTTT
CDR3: CASSSDRGGTGELFF

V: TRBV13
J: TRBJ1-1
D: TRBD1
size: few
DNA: TGTGCCAGCAGCCCTACACAGGGGGCTGAAGCTTTCTTT
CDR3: CASSPTQGAEAFF

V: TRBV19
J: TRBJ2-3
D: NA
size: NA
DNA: TGTGCCAGTAGGCCCTACGGGGAGCGGGGAGGGGGAGATACGCAGTATTTT
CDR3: CASRPYGERGGGDTQYF

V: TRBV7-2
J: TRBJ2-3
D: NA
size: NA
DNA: TGTGCCAGCAGCTACTACAGGGACACAGATACGCAGTATTTT
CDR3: CASSYYRDTDTQYF

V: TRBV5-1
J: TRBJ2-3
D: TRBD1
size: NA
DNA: TGCGCCAGCAGCCTCCGGACAGGGGGCAAGCAAGATACGCAGTATTTT
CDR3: CASSLRTGGKQDTQYF

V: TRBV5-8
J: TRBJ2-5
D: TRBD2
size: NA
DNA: TGTGCCAGCAGCTTGGAAACGACTAGCGGGGGGCTATGGGAGACCCAGTACTTC
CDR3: CASSLETTSGGLWETQYF

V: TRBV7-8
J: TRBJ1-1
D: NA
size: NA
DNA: TGTGCCAGCAGCTTAGGGGGGCGACCCCTGAACACTGAAGCTTTCTTT
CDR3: CASSLGGRPLNTEAFF

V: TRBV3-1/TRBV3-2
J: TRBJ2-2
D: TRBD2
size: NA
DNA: TGTGCCAGCAGTCTCCGAGCGGGAGCGAACACCGGGGAGCTGTTTTTT
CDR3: CASSLRAGANTGELFF

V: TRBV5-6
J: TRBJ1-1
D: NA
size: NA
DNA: TGTGCCAGCAGCCAGGGAAGTGGGACTGAAGCTTTCTTT
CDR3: CASSQGSGTEAFF

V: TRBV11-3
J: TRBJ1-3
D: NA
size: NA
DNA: TGTGCCAGCAGCTATAGGAGGGGCTCTGGAAACACCATATATTTT
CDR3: CASSYRRGSGNTIYF

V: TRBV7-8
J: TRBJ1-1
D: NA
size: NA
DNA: TGTGCCAGCAGCTTAGTTGGGGGCCCGAACACTGAAGCTTTCTTT
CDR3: CASSLVGGPNTEAFF

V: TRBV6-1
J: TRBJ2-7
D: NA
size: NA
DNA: TGTGCCAGCAGTGAAGTCAGGGTTGAGGAGCAGTACTTC
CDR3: CASSEVRVEEQYF